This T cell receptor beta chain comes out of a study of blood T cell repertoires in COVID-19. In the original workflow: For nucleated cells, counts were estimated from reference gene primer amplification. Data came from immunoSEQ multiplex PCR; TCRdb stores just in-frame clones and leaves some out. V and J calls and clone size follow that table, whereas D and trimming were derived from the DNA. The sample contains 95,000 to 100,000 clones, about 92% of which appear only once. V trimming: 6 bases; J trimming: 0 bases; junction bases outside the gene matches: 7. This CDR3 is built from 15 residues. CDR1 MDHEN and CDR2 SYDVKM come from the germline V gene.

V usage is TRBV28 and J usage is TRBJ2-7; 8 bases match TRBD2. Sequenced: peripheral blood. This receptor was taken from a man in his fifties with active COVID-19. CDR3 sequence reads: CASRASGSNSYEQYF. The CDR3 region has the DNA TGTGCCAGCAGGGCTAGCGGGTCCAACTCCTACGAGCAGTACTTC.